The clone carrying this TCR beta chain was seen a few times. These data are taken from a study of cytomegalovirus exposure and HLA in healthy donors. Amplification used 60 Vbeta primers and 13 Jbeta primers. Measured with immunoSEQ multiplex PCR; TCRdb has only the in-frame clones, and not every one. Here the sample spans 100,000 to 150,000 clones, 60% to 80% being singletons. The CDR3 spans 17 residues. The sequencing sample was made of PBMCs. V usage is TRBV21-1 and J usage is TRBJ2-7; the D segment call TRBD1 is taken from the table without a DNA check. TRBV21-1 is recorded as a pseudogene. This sequence was found in a woman aged 45 to 65 in good health and CMV-seronegative. As DNA, the CDR3 is TGTGCCAGCAGCGAAAAAGGGGGTTCTTACGTCAGCTACGAGCAGTACTTC. Translated: CASSEKGGSYVSYEQYF.